The clone carrying this TCR beta chain was seen ten or more times. Its antigen is still unknown. RNA served as the template for amplifying TCR beta CDR3 regions. The workflow started with a first-round RT-PCR run with HTBI primers and then moved on to a second-round multiplex PCR. TCRdb used MiXCR to reprocess the multiplex PCR reads, holding one entry per CDR3 protein. This table has about 550,000 distinct CDR3 sequences, 35% to 40% appearing once. CDR3 size: 12 residues. V dropped 8 bases and J dropped 4 bases, with 11 bases sitting between them. Germline CDR1 MNHEY, CDR2 SVGAGI. This entry belongs to a study of Graves' ophthalmopathy and Graves' hyperthyroidism. General study findings and limits: Ophthalmopathy progression cases were predicted by the model with approximately 66% sensitivity and almost 75% specificity. Blood also harbored most expanded thyroid clonotypes above 0.001 frequency. The 13-signature model separated ophthalmopathy from stable hyperthyroidism at just under 90% sensitivity and 80% to 84% specificity.

The sequenced sample was peripheral blood or thyroid tissue (not recorded which). The TCR originated in an adult man with Graves' hyperthyroidism. The rearrangement links TRBV6-5 to TRBJ1-1; the D gene is possibly TRBD1 (6 bases). CDR3 in DNA: TGTGCCAGCTGGCAGGGGCCCACTGAAGCTTTCTTT. Its protein product is CASWQGPTEAFF.